A single sample gave rise to the 10 T cell receptor beta chains below, sequenced in a study of regulatory T cells in long-lasting Graves disease. Building of the TCR beta libraries involved iRepertoire HTBI primers and Arm-PCR of CDR3 regions. Each CDR3 protein is one row after TCRdb ran MiXCR on the multiplex PCR reads. The table lists roughly 530,000 distinct CDR3 sequences, about 16% of them singletons. Specified time point: newly diagnosed GD, antithyroid drugs for less than 3 months. There was RNA extracted from PBMCs, and the TCR library was made from it. The data were also submitted as part of a second study, on T cells in Graves' hyperthyroidism and ophthalmopathy.

Sample: peripheral blood mononuclear cells (PBMCs), taken at new diagnosis, from a patient treated with antithyroid drugs. The source is a middle-aged woman with Graves disease.

This clonotype showed up many times. J is TRBJ1-4 and V is TRBV5-6, with 8 bases that match TRBD1. V shed 2 bases and J 6 bases; nucleotides not matched to a gene: 6. Germline assignment: CDR1 SGHDT and CDR2 YYEEEE. This CDR3 is built from 15 residues. The CDR3 here is CASSFGQGWDEKLFF. In DNA, the CDR3 is TGTGCCAGCAGCTTCGGACAGGGATGGGATGAAAAACTGTTTTTT.

There are a few counts of this clonotype. The chain has TRBV18 and TRBJ2-5; D remains unclear. CDR3 length equals 14 residues. CDR1 is KGHSH, CDR2 LQKENI, per germline. Trimming shortened V by 2 bases and J by 4 bases, and 11 bases separated the two germline ends. The CDR3 DNA follows: TGTGCCAGCTCACCAGGCACCCAGCGAGAGACCCAGTACTTC. Its translation: CASSPGTQRETQYF.

This clonotype was picked up many times. CDR3: CASSYARDRIYEQYF. CDR3 DNA: TGTGCCAGCAGTTATGCCCGGGACAGGATCTACGAGCAGTACTTC. This sequence joins TRBV27 and TRBJ2-7; 8 nucleotides line up with TRBD1. Losses at the gene ends were 4 bases for V and 3 bases for J; bases not matched to a gene: 8. This CDR3 spans 15 amino acids. From germline, CDR1 is MNHEY and CDR2 SMNVEV (reference sequence).

At least ten counts were recorded for this clonotype. This chain connects TRBV5-1 to TRBJ2-3; D call uncertain. This CDR3 is 20 amino acids long. Germline CDR1 and CDR2: SGHRS and YFSETQ. V lost 0 bases and J lost 4, with 27 bases in between. CDR3 in DNA: TGCGCCAGCAGCTTGGCCGAACTCCGCTTTAATCGGCGTTATCCAGATACGCAGTATTTT. As protein: CASSLAELRFNRRYPDTQYF.

This clonotype has only a few counts. This may be a read error, as it is one base from a much larger clone. The chain has TRBV7-9 and TRBJ1-5; a weak D match, TRBD1 (6 bases). Germline lookup yields CDR1 SEHNR and CDR2 FQNEAQ (reference sequence). This CDR3 has 14 amino acids. The V and J ends lost 5 bases and 2 bases respectively, with 10 bases between them. The CDR3: CASSTSGGNQPQHF. CDR3 in DNA: TGTGCCAGCAGCACCTCAGGGGGCAATCAGCCCCAGCATTTT.

This clonotype was seen only a few times. The chain is built from TRBV12-3 or TRBV12-4 and TRBJ2-7; D is uncertain. Trimming took off 5 bases at V and 3 bases at J, with 14 bases between the two ends. This CDR3 is built from 14 residues. The CDR3 protein is CASSRRVRGYEQYF. CDR3 sequence (DNA): TGTGCCAGCAGTCGCCGGGTCAGAGGCTACGAGCAGTACTTC.

This clonotype appeared a few times. The chain recombines TRBV11-2 with TRBJ2-7; no firm D call. CDR1 and CDR2 from the germline V gene are SGHAT and FQNNGV. This CDR3 contains 14 residues. V shed 5 bases and J shed 3 bases, with 14 bases lying between them. The CDR3 DNA is TGTGCCAGCAGCGTCGACCGACAACACTACGAGCAGTACTTC. Protein product: CASSVDRQHYEQYF.

Of note for this clonotype: An end of the junction does not agree with germline; a read error may underlie this. The J gene is TRBJ1-1, the V gene TRBV5-1; D not certain. Per the germline V gene, CDR1 is SGHRS and CDR2 is YFSETQ. This CDR3 spans 11 amino acids. Written as DNA, the CDR3 is TGCGCCATCAGCTTGGACACTGAAGCTTTCTTT. Translating it yields CAISLDTEAFF.

This clonotype appeared many times. The chain links TRBV12-3 or TRBV12-4 to TRBJ1-5, with D unresolved. The CDR3 runs to 13 residues. V lost 6 bases and J lost 4, with 10 bases in between. In DNA form, the CDR3 reads TGTGCCAGCAGCTTGAAGGGAAATCAGCCCCAGCATTTT. Translating it yields CASSLKGNQPQHF.

This clonotype was seen at least ten times. The J gene is TRBJ2-1, the V gene TRBV2; 7 bases are shared with TRBD1. Germline V lookup: CDR1 SNHLY, CDR2 FYNNEI. V lost 8 bases, J lost 9 bases, and 10 bases stayed unmatched. The length of the CDR3 is 13 residues. This CDR3 is CASSRGLVAEQFF. CDR3 nucleotide sequence: TGTGCCAGCTCGAGGGGGCTAGTGGCTGAGCAGTTCTTC.